This T cell receptor beta chain was sequenced during a study of blood T cell repertoires in COVID-19. About the study: PBMCs, B-cell-depleted T cells, or T cells provided the cDNA or gDNA that made up the material.

CDR3 size: 14 residues. V lost 5 bases to trimming and J lost 7 bases; unmatched junction nucleotides: 11. The germline V gene has CDR1 SGHTA and CDR2 FQGNSA. Sequencing used immunoSEQ multiplex PCR; TCRdb keeps in-frame clones, though not all of them. The sample carries 260,000 or so clones, 88% recorded once. Source material: peripheral blood. The chain carries TRBV7-2 and TRBJ2-7, with 7 bases lining up with TRBD2. This sequence originates from a man between 18 and 29 years old with active or convalescent COVID-19. The CDR3 nucleotides are TGTGCCAGCAGCCCGACCTTCGCCGGGGGGGAGCAGTACTTC. The encoded protein is CASSPTFAGGEQYF. Together with reference TRBV7-2 and TRBJ2-7, the CDR3 gives the full variable domain: GAGVSQSPSNKVTEKGKDVELRCDPISGHTALYWYRQSLGQGLEFLIYFQGNSAPDKSGLPSDRFSAERTGGSVSTLTIQRTQQEDSAVYLCASSPTFAGGEQYFGPGTRLTVT.